The rows below give T cell receptor beta chains drawn from one sample of a study of OX40 agonist ivuxolimab in advanced cancers. This table comes from immunoSEQ multiplex PCR, and its TCRdb copy is limited to in-frame clones, with some not included. Of 76,000 or so clones listed, 93% are singletons. The specimen was CD4+ or CD8+ T cells sorted from blood, collected in a trial of the OX40 agonist ivuxolimab. These receptors came from an adult with an advanced solid tumor such as melanoma, head and neck, liver or kidney cancer. Each CDR3 is given with its conserved first and last residue. D genes are given only for firm matches. A row's size may be missing; if present it is once, few, many or a size class.

V gene: TRBV4-1
CDR3 length: 14
clone size: -
D gene: -
J gene: TRBJ1-2
CDR3 DNA: TGCGCCAGCAGCCCGGACACCACTAACTATGGCTACACCTTC
CDR3 protein: CASSPDTTNYGYTF

V gene: TRBV6-6
CDR3 length: 16
clone size: -
D gene: -
J gene: TRBJ1-4
CDR3 DNA: TGTGCCAGCAGGTTCCCCCGGGACGGGGGAGGTGAAAAACTGTTTTTT
CDR3 protein: CASRFPRDGGGEKLFF

V gene: TRBV11-2
CDR3 length: 15
clone size: -
D gene: -
J gene: TRBJ2-1
CDR3 DNA: TGTGCCAGCAGCTTACTAAACAGGTGGGGGAATGAGCAGTTCTTC
CDR3 protein: CASSLLNRWGNEQFF

V gene: TRBV30
CDR3 length: 15
clone size: -
D gene: TRBD2
J gene: TRBJ2-1
CDR3 DNA: TGTGCCTGGAGTAGGGGGCTAGCGGGAGCTTTTGAGCAGTTCTTC
CDR3 protein: CAWSRGLAGAFEQFF

V gene: TRBV5-5
CDR3 length: 15
clone size: -
D gene: -
J gene: TRBJ2-1
CDR3 DNA: TGTGCCAGCAGCTTGTGGACAGTTCCTATCAATGAGCAGTTCTTC
CDR3 protein: CASSLWTVPINEQFF

V gene: TRBV7-2
CDR3 length: 13
clone size: -
D gene: -
J gene: TRBJ1-1
CDR3 DNA: TGTGCCAGCAGCTTAGGGGCAGGCACTGAAGCTTTCTTT
CDR3 protein: CASSLGAGTEAFF

V gene: TRBV2
CDR3 length: 16
clone size: -
D gene: TRBD2
J gene: TRBJ2-1
CDR3 DNA: TGTGCCAGCAGTTCTTGGACTAGCGGGATCTACAATGAGCAGTTCTTC
CDR3 protein: CASSSWTSGIYNEQFF

V gene: TRBV6-5
CDR3 length: 14
clone size: -
D gene: -
J gene: TRBJ1-3
CDR3 DNA: TGTGCCAGCAGAGGAGGGGGTCTTGGAAACACCATATATTTT
CDR3 protein: CASRGGGLGNTIYF

V gene: TRBV20-1
CDR3 length: 11
clone size: -
D gene: -
J gene: TRBJ1-4
CDR3 DNA: TGCAGTGCTTTTAGTGGCCAGGAACTGTTTTTT
CDR3 protein: CSAFSGQELFF

V gene: TRBV5-4
CDR3 length: 13
clone size: -
D gene: -
J gene: TRBJ1-1
CDR3 DNA: TGTGCCAGCAGAATACCCGGGAATACTGAAGCTTTCTTT
CDR3 protein: CASRIPGNTEAFF

V gene: TRBV30
CDR3 length: 17
clone size: -
D gene: -
J gene: TRBJ2-2
CDR3 DNA: TGTGCCTGGAGTGACCCCATTTTTGTGGGGCGTACCGGGGAGCTGTTTTTT
CDR3 protein: CAWSDPIFVGRTGELFF

V gene: TRBV9
CDR3 length: 13
clone size: -
D gene: -
J gene: TRBJ2-2
CDR3 DNA: TGTGCCAGCAGCCCCTCGGGGGCCGGGGAGCTGTTTTTT
CDR3 protein: CASSPSGAGELFF

V gene: TRBV7-9
CDR3 length: 13
clone size: once
D gene: -
J gene: TRBJ2-5
CDR3 DNA: TGTGCCAGCAGCCCGGAAACGGAAGAGACCCAGTACTTC
CDR3 protein: CASSPETEETQYF

V gene: TRBV2
CDR3 length: 13
clone size: -
D gene: -
J gene: TRBJ1-5
CDR3 DNA: TGTGCCAGCAGTGAAGCGTTCGATCAGCCCCAGCATTTT
CDR3 protein: CASSEAFDQPQHF

V gene: TRBV18
CDR3 length: 17
clone size: -
D gene: -
J gene: TRBJ2-2
CDR3 DNA: TGTGCCAGCTCACCCAATAACCCAGGGTGGCACACCGGGGAGCTGTTTTTT
CDR3 protein: CASSPNNPGWHTGELFF

V gene: TRBV18
CDR3 length: 13
clone size: -
D gene: TRBD1
J gene: TRBJ2-3
CDR3 DNA: TGTGCCAGCTCAGGGGACAGGTCAGATACGCAGTATTTT
CDR3 protein: CASSGDRSDTQYF

V gene: TRBV29-1
CDR3 length: 15
clone size: -
D gene: -
J gene: TRBJ1-1
CDR3 DNA: TGCAGCGTTGTGGGTGGCCAAGGGGATGGCACTGAAGCTTTCTTT
CDR3 protein: CSVVGGQGDGTEAFF

V gene: TRBV7-9
CDR3 length: 17
clone size: -
D gene: TRBD2
J gene: TRBJ2-1
CDR3 DNA: TGTGCCAGCAGCTTAATCCTGGCTAGCGGGAGCCGCAATGAGCAGTTCTTC
CDR3 protein: CASSLILASGSRNEQFF

V gene: TRBV5-6
CDR3 length: 16
clone size: -
D gene: TRBD1
J gene: TRBJ2-7
CDR3 DNA: TGTGCCAGCAGCTTGGGGCCGGGACAGAGAAGGGACGAGCAGTACTTC
CDR3 protein: CASSLGPGQRRDEQYF

V gene: TRBV14
CDR3 length: 11
clone size: -
D gene: -
J gene: TRBJ2-7
CDR3 DNA: TGTGCCAGCAGCCAAGGGCTCGAGCAGTACTTC
CDR3 protein: CASSQGLEQYF

V gene: TRBV27
CDR3 length: 13
clone size: -
D gene: -
J gene: TRBJ1-2
CDR3 DNA: TGTGCCAGCAGTTTCTCGGCGAGGAATGGCTACACCTTC
CDR3 protein: CASSFSARNGYTF

V gene: TRBV27
CDR3 length: 13
clone size: -
D gene: -
J gene: TRBJ1-2
CDR3 DNA: TGTGCCAGCAGTTTAGGGGGAGGATATGGCTACACCTTC
CDR3 protein: CASSLGGGYGYTF

V gene: TRBV27
CDR3 length: 14
clone size: -
D gene: -
J gene: TRBJ2-7
CDR3 DNA: TGTGCCAGCAGTTTATCGAGGGGGGCCTACGAGCAGTACTTC
CDR3 protein: CASSLSRGAYEQYF

V gene: TRBV5-1
CDR3 length: 15
clone size: -
D gene: TRBD2
J gene: TRBJ2-1
CDR3 DNA: TGCGCCAGCACCCCCCGCGGACTAGCGGGTATTGAGCAGTTCTTC
CDR3 protein: CASTPRGLAGIEQFF

V gene: TRBV29-1
CDR3 length: 16
clone size: -
D gene: -
J gene: TRBJ1-1
CDR3 DNA: TGCAGCGTTGAAGATCCAGTGGCGAAGAAGGACACTGAAGCTTTCTTT
CDR3 protein: CSVEDPVAKKDTEAFF

V gene: TRBV4-3
CDR3 length: 16
clone size: -
D gene: -
J gene: TRBJ1-2
CDR3 DNA: TGCGCCAGCAGCCAGGGGGGAGGGGAAGCTAACTATGGCTACACCTTC
CDR3 protein: CASSQGGGEANYGYTF

V gene: TRBV6-6
CDR3 length: 12
clone size: few
D gene: -
J gene: TRBJ1-6
CDR3 DNA: TGTGCCGCTCGGGATAGGAATTCACCCCTCCACTTT
CDR3 protein: CAARDRNSPLHF

V gene: TRBV4-1
CDR3 length: 15
clone size: -
D gene: -
J gene: TRBJ2-1
CDR3 DNA: TGCGCCAGCAGCCTAGCGGCAAACTCCTACAATGAGCAGTTCTTC
CDR3 protein: CASSLAANSYNEQFF

V gene: TRBV4-3
CDR3 length: 15
clone size: -
D gene: -
J gene: TRBJ1-2
CDR3 DNA: TGCGCCAGCAGCCAAGAGCGGGTTGCCTTCTATGGCTACACCTTC
CDR3 protein: CASSQERVAFYGYTF

V gene: TRBV27
CDR3 length: 14
clone size: -
D gene: -
J gene: TRBJ2-2
CDR3 DNA: TGTGCCAGCAGTTTAACAGGGAACACCGGGGAGCTGTTTTTT
CDR3 protein: CASSLTGNTGELFF

V gene: TRBV11-2
CDR3 length: 15
clone size: once
D gene: -
J gene: TRBJ1-5
CDR3 DNA: TGTGCCAGCAGCTTAGGGGGGTATAGCAATCAGCCCCAGCATTTT
CDR3 protein: CASSLGGYSNQPQHF

V gene: TRBV10-3
CDR3 length: 14
clone size: -
D gene: -
J gene: TRBJ1-2
CDR3 DNA: TGTGCCATCAGTGAGTCGGCAGGGTACTATGGCTACACCTTC
CDR3 protein: CAISESAGYYGYTF

V gene: TRBV9
CDR3 length: 13
clone size: -
D gene: -
J gene: TRBJ2-2
CDR3 DNA: TGTGCCAGCAGCGTTTCCGGAGCCGGGGAGCTGTTTTTT
CDR3 protein: CASSVSGAGELFF

V gene: TRBV9
CDR3 length: 13
clone size: -
D gene: -
J gene: TRBJ1-1
CDR3 DNA: TGTGCCAGCAGCGACTTCGGTGACACTGAAGCTTTCTTT
CDR3 protein: CASSDFGDTEAFF

V gene: TRBV9
CDR3 length: 14
clone size: -
D gene: -
J gene: TRBJ2-7
CDR3 DNA: TGTGCCAGCAGCGTAGCACAGGGTAGCCACGAGCAGTACTTC
CDR3 protein: CASSVAQGSHEQYF

V gene: TRBV30
CDR3 length: 14
clone size: -
D gene: TRBD1
J gene: TRBJ2-1
CDR3 DNA: TGTGCCTGGAGTGTGGGGACAGGGCGTAGCGAGCAGTTCTTC
CDR3 protein: CAWSVGTGRSEQFF

V gene: TRBV10-1
CDR3 length: 14
clone size: -
D gene: -
J gene: TRBJ2-3
CDR3 DNA: TGCGCCAGCAGTGGAGGGGGGAGCACAGATACGCAGTATTTT
CDR3 protein: CASSGGGSTDTQYF

V gene: TRBV27
CDR3 length: 14
clone size: -
D gene: -
J gene: TRBJ1-4
CDR3 DNA: TGTGCCAGTTCGACTGCGGGGAGTAATGAAAAACTGTTTTTT
CDR3 protein: CASSTAGSNEKLFF

V gene: TRBV27
CDR3 length: 14
clone size: -
D gene: TRBD2
J gene: TRBJ2-1
CDR3 DNA: TGTGCCAGCAGCCTCCTAGCGGCATACAATGAGCAGTTCTTC
CDR3 protein: CASSLLAAYNEQFF

V gene: TRBV5-1
CDR3 length: 14
clone size: -
D gene: TRBD2
J gene: TRBJ2-5
CDR3 DNA: TGCGCCAGCAGCTTCGGGGGGAGTCAGGAGACCCAGTACTTC
CDR3 protein: CASSFGGSQETQYF

V gene: TRBV27
CDR3 length: 13
clone size: -
D gene: -
J gene: TRBJ1-1
CDR3 DNA: TGTGCCAGCAGTCAGGGGTTGAACACTGAAGCTTTCTTT
CDR3 protein: CASSQGLNTEAFF